The clone carrying this T cell receptor beta chain was observed a single time. The antigen remains undetermined. These data are taken from a study of ipilimumab plus nivolumab after autologous stem cell transplantation. Study summary: Patients received a median of about 5 ipilimumab and roughly 8 nivolumab doses.

The repertoire was sequenced with immunoSEQ multiplex PCR; TCRdb's copy has only in-frame clones and lacks some. Here the sample spans fewer than 85,000 clones, under 85% being singletons. The V end was cut by 6 bases, the J end by 3 bases, with 14 bases between. The CDR3 contains 14 residues. Germline lookup yields CDR1 MNHEY and CDR2 SVGAGI. Checkpoint therapy with ipilimumab 1 mg/kg began 14 to 28 days after transplant. Patients got 3 mg/kg IV nivolumab weeks 1, 4, 7, 10, then biweekly through week 26. Study results and caveats: The authors say TCR, Treg and microbiome findings warrant further study.

This TCR derives from a male donor with diffuse large B-cell lymphoma. The input for sequencing was PBMCs, taken in a trial of ipilimumab plus nivolumab as post-transplant consolidation. The V gene is TRBV6-5, the J gene TRBJ1-2; possibly TRBD1 for D (5 bases). As DNA, the CDR3 is TGTGCCAGCAGAGGGAGGGGCAGGGACTATGGCTACACCTTC. It is translated as CASRGRGRDYGYTF.